This TCR beta chain was identified in a study of cytomegalovirus exposure and HLA in healthy donors. In the study overall: A later analysis reported the 90 to 150 validation repertoires used the same platform as the approximately 660 first-cohort repertoires.

Regarding the study as a whole: First-cohort TCR clusters were later found to tend to co-occur in the roughly 110 validation repertoires. For cytomegalovirus status, the classifier reportedly gave diagnoses with high specificity and sensitivity. The study labeled approximately 150 TCR beta chains cytomegalovirus-associated.

The ends were cut back, 2 bases at V and 5 bases at J, with 6 bases in the middle. CDR3 length: 13 amino acids. Germline lookup yields CDR1 MNHNY and CDR2 SVGAGI (reference sequence). On this clone: The antigen is unknown.

TCRdb's table, derived via immunoSEQ multiplex PCR, lists solely in-frame clones and lacks some. This table has under 200,000 clones, more than 75% appearing once. Sequencing was performed on PBMCs. This TCR was sampled from a man between 18 and 29 years old in good health and CMV-seropositive. This chain joins TRBV6-6 and TRBJ1-4; no reliable D call. This chain's CDR3 is CASSYRVNEKLFF. The CDR3 coding sequence is TGTGCCAGCAGTTACCGGGTGAATGAAAAACTGTTTTTT.